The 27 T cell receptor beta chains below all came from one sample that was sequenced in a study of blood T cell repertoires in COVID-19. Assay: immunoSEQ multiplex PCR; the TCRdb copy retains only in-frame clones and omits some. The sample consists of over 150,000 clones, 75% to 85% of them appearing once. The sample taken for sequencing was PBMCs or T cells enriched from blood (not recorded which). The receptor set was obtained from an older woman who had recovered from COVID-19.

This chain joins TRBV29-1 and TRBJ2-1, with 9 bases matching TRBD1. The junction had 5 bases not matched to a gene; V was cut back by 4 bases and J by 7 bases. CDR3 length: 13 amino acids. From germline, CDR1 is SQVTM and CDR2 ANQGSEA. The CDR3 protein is CSVAQTGGNEQFF. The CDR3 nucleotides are TGCAGCGTTGCCCAGACAGGGGGGAATGAGCAGTTCTTC.

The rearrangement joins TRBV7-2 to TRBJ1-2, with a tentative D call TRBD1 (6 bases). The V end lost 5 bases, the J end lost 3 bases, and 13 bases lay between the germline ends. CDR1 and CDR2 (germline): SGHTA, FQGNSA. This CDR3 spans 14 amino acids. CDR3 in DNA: TGTGCCAGCAGCCAAAGGGGGGGAGACTATGGCTACACCTTC. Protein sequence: CASSQRGGDYGYTF.

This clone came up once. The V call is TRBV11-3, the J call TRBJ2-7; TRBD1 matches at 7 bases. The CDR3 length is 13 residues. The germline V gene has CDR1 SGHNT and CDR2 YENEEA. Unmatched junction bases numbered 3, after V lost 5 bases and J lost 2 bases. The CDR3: CASSPGTAYEQYF. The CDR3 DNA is TGTGCCAGCAGCCCGGGGACAGCCTACGAGCAGTACTTC.

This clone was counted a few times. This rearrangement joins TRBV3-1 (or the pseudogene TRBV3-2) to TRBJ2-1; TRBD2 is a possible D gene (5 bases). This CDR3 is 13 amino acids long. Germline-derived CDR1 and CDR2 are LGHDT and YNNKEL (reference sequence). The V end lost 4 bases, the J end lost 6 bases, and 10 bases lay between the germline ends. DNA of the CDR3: TGTGCCAGCAGCCTCCGGGGATCCAATGAGCAGTTCTTC. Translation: CASSLRGSNEQFF.

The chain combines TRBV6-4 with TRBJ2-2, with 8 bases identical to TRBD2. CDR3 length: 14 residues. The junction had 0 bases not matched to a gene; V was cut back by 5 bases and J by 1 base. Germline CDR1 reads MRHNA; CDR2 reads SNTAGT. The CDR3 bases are TGTGCCAGCAGTACTAGCGGGAACACCGGGGAGCTGTTTTTT. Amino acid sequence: CASSTSGNTGELFF.

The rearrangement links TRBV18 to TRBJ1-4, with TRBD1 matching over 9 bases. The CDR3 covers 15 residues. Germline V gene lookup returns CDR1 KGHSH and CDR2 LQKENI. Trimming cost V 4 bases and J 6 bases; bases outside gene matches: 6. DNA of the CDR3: TGTGCCAGCTCACGAGACAGGGGGAAGGATGAAAAACTGTTTTTT. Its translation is CASSRDRGKDEKLFF.

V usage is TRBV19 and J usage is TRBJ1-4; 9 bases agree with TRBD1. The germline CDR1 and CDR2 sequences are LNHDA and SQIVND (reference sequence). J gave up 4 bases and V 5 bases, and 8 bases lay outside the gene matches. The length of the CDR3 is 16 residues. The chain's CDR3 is CASSLRPGQGNEKLFF. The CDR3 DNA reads TGTGCCAGTAGTCTGCGGCCGGGACAGGGTAATGAAAAACTGTTTTTT.

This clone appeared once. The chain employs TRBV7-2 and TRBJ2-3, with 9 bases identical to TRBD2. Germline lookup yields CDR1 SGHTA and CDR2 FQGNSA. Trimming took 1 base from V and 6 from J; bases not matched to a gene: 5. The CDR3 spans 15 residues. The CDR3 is CASSLDAGGPDTQYF. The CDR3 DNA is TGTGCCAGCAGCTTAGATGCGGGGGGGCCGGATACGCAGTATTTT. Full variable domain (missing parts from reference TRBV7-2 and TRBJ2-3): GAGVSQSPSNKVTEKGKDVELRCDPISGHTALYWYRQSLGQGLEFLIYFQGNSAPDKSGLPSDRFSAERTGGSVSTLTIQRTQQEDSAVYLCASSLDAGGPDTQYFGPGTRLTVL.

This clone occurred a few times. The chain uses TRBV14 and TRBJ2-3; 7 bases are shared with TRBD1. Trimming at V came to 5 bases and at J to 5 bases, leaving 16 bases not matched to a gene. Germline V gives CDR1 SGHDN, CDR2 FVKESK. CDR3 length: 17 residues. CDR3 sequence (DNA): TGTGCCAGCAGCGCATACCGGGACAGTGGGGCCCAAGATACGCAGTATTTT. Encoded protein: CASSAYRDSGAQDTQYF.

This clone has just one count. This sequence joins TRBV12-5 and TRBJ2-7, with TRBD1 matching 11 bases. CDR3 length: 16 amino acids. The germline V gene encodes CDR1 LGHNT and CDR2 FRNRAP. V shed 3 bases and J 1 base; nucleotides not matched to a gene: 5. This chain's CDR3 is CASGFSRDRGSYEQYF. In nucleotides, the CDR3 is TGTGCTAGTGGTTTTAGCCGGGACAGGGGGTCCTACGAGCAGTACTTC.

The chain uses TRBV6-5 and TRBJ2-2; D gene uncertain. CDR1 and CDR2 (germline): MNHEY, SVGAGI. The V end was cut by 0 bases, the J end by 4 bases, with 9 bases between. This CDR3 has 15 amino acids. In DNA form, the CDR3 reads TGTGCCAGCAGTTACTCGTTTACACCCACCGGGGAGCTGTTTTTT. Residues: CASSYSFTPTGELFF.

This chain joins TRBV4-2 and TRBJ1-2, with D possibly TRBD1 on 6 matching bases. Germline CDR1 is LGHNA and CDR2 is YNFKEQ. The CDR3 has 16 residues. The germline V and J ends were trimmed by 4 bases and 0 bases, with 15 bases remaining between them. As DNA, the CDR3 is TGTGCCAGCAGCCTCTTGGGGACATCGTCTAACTATGGCTACACCTTC. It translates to CASSLLGTSSNYGYTF.

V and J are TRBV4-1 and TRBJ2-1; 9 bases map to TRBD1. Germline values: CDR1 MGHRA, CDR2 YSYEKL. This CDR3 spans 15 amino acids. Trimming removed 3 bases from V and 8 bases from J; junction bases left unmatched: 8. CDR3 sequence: CASSQGDRVLDEQFF. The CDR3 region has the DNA TGCGCCAGCAGCCAGGGGGACAGGGTTCTCGATGAGCAGTTCTTC.

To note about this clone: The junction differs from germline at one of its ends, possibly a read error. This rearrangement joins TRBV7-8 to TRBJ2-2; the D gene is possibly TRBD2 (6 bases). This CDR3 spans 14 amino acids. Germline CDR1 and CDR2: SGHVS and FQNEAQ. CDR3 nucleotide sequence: TGTGCCAGCAGCTTACCTATTAACACCGGGGGGCTGTTTTTT. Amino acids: CASSLPINTGGLFF.

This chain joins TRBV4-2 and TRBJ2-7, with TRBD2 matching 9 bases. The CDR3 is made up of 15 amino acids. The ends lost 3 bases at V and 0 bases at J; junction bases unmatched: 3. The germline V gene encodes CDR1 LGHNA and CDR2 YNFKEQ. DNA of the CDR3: TGTGCCAGCAGCCAGGCTAGCGGGGACTCCTACGAGCAGTACTTC. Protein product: CASSQASGDSYEQYF.

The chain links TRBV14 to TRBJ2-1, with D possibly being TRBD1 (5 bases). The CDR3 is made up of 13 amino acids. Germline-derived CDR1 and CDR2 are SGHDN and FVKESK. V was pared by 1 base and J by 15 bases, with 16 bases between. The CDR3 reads CASSQVIIQGLFF. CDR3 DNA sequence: TGTGCCAGCAGCCAAGTGATAATCCAGGGCCTGTTCTTC.

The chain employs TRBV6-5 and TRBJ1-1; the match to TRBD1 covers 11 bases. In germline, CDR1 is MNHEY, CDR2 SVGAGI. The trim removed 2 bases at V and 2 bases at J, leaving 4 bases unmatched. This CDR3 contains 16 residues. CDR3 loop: CASSYQGTGGNTEAFF. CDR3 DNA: TGTGCCAGCAGTTACCAAGGGACAGGGGGAAACACTGAAGCTTTCTTT.

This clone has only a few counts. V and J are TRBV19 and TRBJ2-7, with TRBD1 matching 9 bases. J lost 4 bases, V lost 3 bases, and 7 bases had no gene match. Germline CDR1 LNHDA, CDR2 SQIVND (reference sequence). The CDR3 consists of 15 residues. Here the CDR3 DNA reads TGTGCCAGTAGTATTTCACAGGGGGCCACTTACGAGCAGTACTTC. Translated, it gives CASSISQGATYEQYF.

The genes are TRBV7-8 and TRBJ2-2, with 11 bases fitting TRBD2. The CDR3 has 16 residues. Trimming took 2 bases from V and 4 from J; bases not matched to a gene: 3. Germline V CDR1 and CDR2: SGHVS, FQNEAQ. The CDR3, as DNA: TGTGCCAGCAGCTTACTAGCGGGGGGCCCCACCGGGGAGCTGTTTTTT. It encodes CASSLLAGGPTGELFF.

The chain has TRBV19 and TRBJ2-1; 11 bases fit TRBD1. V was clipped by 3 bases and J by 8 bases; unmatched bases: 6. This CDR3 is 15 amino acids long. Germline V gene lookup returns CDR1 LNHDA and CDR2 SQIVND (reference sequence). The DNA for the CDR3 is TGTGCCAGTAGTATCGGACAGGGGGCGGTTTATGAGCAGTTCTTC. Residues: CASSIGQGAVYEQFF.

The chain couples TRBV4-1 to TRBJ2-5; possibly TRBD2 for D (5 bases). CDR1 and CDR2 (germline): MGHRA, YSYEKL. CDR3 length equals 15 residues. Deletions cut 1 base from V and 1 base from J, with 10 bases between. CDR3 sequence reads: CASSQVAGVQETQYF. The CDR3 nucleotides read TGCGCCAGCAGCCAAGTTGCCGGGGTCCAAGAGACCCAGTACTTC.

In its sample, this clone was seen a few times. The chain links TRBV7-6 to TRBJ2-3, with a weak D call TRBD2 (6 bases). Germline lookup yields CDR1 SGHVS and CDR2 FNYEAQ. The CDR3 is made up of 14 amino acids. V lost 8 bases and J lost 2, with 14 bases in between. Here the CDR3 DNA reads TGTGCCAGCGGACCGGGACTCATCACAGATACGCAGTATTTT. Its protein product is CASGPGLITDTQYF.

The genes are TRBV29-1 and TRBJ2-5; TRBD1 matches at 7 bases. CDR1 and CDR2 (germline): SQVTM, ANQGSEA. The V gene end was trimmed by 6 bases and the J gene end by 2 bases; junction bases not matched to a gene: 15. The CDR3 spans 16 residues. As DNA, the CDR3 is TGCAGCGTGGCTAGATTACAGGGGACCTATCAAGAGACCCAGTACTTC. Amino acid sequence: CSVARLQGTYQETQYF.

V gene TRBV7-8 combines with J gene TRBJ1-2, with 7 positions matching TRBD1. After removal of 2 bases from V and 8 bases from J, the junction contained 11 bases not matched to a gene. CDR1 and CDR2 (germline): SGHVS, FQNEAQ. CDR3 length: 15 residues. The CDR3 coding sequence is TGTGCCAGCAGCTTATCCAGAGGAGGGGGCTGGGGCTACACCTTC. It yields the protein CASSLSRGGGWGYTF.

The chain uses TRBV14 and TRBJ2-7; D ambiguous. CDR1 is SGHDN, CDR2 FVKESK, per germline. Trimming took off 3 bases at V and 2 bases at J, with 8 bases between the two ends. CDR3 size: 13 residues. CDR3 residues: CASSQAVTYEQYF. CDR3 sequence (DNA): TGTGCCAGCAGCCAGGCCGTGACCTACGAGCAGTACTTC.

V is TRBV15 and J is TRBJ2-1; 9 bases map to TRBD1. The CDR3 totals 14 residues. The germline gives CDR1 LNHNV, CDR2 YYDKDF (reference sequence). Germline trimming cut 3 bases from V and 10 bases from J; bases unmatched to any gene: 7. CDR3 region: CATSRGQGGREQFF. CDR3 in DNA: TGTGCCACCAGCAGGGGACAGGGAGGGAGGGAGCAGTTCTTC.

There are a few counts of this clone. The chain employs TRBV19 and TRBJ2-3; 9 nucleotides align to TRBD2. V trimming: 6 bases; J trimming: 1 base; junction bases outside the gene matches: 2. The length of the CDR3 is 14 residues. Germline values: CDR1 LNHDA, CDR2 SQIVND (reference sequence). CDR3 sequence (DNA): TGTGCCAGTAGGAAGCGGGGGGGCACAGATACGCAGTATTTT. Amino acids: CASRKRGGTDTQYF.